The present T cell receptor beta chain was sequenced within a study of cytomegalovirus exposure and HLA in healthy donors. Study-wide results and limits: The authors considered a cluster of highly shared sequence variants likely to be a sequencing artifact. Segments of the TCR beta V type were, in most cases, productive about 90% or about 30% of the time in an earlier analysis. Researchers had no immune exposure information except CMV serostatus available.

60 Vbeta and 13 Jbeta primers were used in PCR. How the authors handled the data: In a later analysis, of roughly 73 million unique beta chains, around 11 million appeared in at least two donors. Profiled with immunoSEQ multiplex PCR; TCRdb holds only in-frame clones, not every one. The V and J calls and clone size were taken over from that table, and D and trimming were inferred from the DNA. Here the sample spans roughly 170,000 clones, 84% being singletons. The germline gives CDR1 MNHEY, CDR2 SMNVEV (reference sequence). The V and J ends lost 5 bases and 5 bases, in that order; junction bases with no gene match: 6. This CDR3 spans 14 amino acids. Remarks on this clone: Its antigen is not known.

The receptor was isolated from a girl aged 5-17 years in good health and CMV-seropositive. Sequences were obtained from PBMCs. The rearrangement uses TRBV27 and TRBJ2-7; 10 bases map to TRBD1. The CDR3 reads CASSMTGGGDEQYF. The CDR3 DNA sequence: TGTGCCAGCAGTATGACAGGGGGCGGGGACGAGCAGTACTTC.